This passage covers 32 T cell receptor beta chains from one sample sequenced in a study of blood T cell repertoires in COVID-19. Clones were read by immunoSEQ multiplex PCR, and TCRdb kept only the in-frame ones, dropping some. The sample includes about 260,000 clones, 70% to 90% of them seen just once. The sequenced sample was peripheral blood. The source of these receptors is a human donor in a cohort sampled during active COVID-19.

The CDR3 DNA is TGTGCCAGCAGTTACTCCGCAGACACCGGGGAGCTGTTTTTT. It is translated as CASSYSADTGELFF. This chain links TRBV6-5 with TRBJ2-2; no firm D call. Germline V gives CDR1 MNHEY, CDR2 SVGAGI. The CDR3 extends over 14 amino acids. V was pared by 0 bases and J by 3 bases, with 5 bases between.

This chain links TRBV7-2 with TRBJ1-5, with a tentative D call TRBD1 (5 bases). V was shortened by 0 bases and J by 5 bases, with 14 bases between the two germline ends. Germline assignment: CDR1 SGHTA and CDR2 FQGNSA. CDR3 size: 16 residues. CDR3: CASSLAGGSYYQPQHF. CDR3 nucleotides: TGTGCCAGCAGCTTAGCGGGGGGGTCCTATTATCAGCCCCAGCATTTT.

The rearrangement links TRBV4-2 to TRBJ2-1; TRBD2 matches at 11 bases. Trimming at V came to 0 bases and at J to 8 bases, leaving 6 bases not matched to a gene. Germline lookup yields CDR1 LGHNA and CDR2 YNFKEQ. The CDR3 spans 16 residues. The DNA of the CDR3 is TGTGCCAGCAGCCAAGATTTAACTAGCGGGAGCTATGAGCAGTTCTTC. This sequence encodes CASSQDLTSGSYEQFF.

The chain links TRBV28 to TRBJ1-2, with D tentatively TRBD1 (5 bases). Germline CDR1 reads MDHEN; CDR2 reads SYDVKM. V lost 5 bases to trimming and J lost 1 base, with 8 bases between them. The CDR3 consists of 13 residues. The CDR3 spells CASSGRGNYGYTF. The CDR3 bases are TGTGCCAGCAGTGGGAGGGGTAACTATGGCTACACCTTC.

The chain uses TRBV14 and TRBJ1-2, with 9 bases aligning to TRBD1. V was pared by 2 bases and J by 4 bases, with 11 bases of the junction left unmatched. The CDR3 runs 17 residues. From germline, CDR1 is SGHDN and CDR2 FVKESK. CDR3 nucleotide sequence: TGTGCCAGCAGCCAAAGAGGGACAGGGTCCTGGGGCTATGGCTACACCTTC. Residues: CASSQRGTGSWGYGYTF.

The chain has TRBV6-6 and TRBJ1-2; 7 nucleotides agree with TRBD1. After removal of 5 bases from V and 2 bases from J, the junction contained 2 bases not matched to a gene. This CDR3 contains 13 residues. Germline V gene lookup returns CDR1 MNHNY and CDR2 SVGAGI (reference sequence). The CDR3 nucleotides are TGTGCCAGCAGTCCGACAGGGAACTATGGCTACACCTTC. This translates into CASSPTGNYGYTF.

Only one count was recorded for this clone. V is TRBV5-4 and J is TRBJ2-5, with 7 bases aligning to TRBD1. Germline V gene sequence: CDR1 SGHNT, CDR2 YYREEE (reference sequence). Unmatched junction bases numbered 7, after V lost 0 bases and J lost 5 bases. This CDR3 region has 15 residues. CDR3 DNA sequence: TGTGCCAGCAGCTTGGCGACAGGGATAGGGGAGACCCAGTACTTC. Amino acids: CASSLATGIGETQYF.

The genes are TRBV11-2 and TRBJ1-1, with D possibly TRBD1 on 5 matching bases. The V and J ends lost 2 bases and 5 bases respectively, with 12 bases between them. Germline V CDR1 and CDR2: SGHAT, FQNNGV. The CDR3 runs 14 residues. CDR3 nucleotides: TGTGCCAGCAGCTTACCGGGGGTAGGTACTGAAGCTTTCTTT. Residues: CASSLPGVGTEAFF.

The chain carries TRBV4-3 and TRBJ2-2, with D hard to call. V dropped 1 base and J dropped 2 bases, with 8 bases sitting between them. The CDR3 runs 15 residues. Germline CDR1 reads LGHNA; CDR2 reads YSLEER. The CDR3 spells CASSQVQSNTGELFF. The CDR3 region has the DNA TGCGCCAGCAGCCAAGTCCAGTCCAACACCGGGGAGCTGTTTTTT.

This clone occurred a few times. This CDR3 is CASRPSGVPEQFF. Written as DNA, the CDR3 is TGTGCCAGCAGACCCTCGGGAGTTCCTGAGCAGTTCTTC. The rearrangement joins TRBV7-3 to TRBJ2-1, with D possibly TRBD2 on 6 matching bases. CDR1 SGHTA and CDR2 FQGTGA come from the germline V gene. V was cut by 6 bases and J by 9 bases, with 15 bases left in between. This CDR3 contains 13 residues. Drawing the rest from reference TRBV7-3 and TRBJ2-1, the complete variable domain is GAGVSQTPSNKVTEKGKYVELRCDPISGHTALYWYRQSLGQGPEFLIYFQGTGAADDSGLPNDRFFAVRPEGSVSTLKIQRTERGDSAVYLCASRPSGVPEQFFGPGTRLTVL.

This chain links TRBV19 with TRBJ2-7; 7 bases map to TRBD2. Germline loops: CDR1 LNHDA, CDR2 SQIVND (reference sequence). V gave up 4 bases and J gave up 6 bases; unmatched junction bases: 12. The CDR3 runs 15 residues. CDR3 protein: CASSTTRTGGSEQYF. Here the CDR3 DNA reads TGTGCCAGTAGTACCACGCGAACGGGGGGTTCCGAGCAGTACTTC.

The chain carries TRBV10-3 and TRBJ1-2; the D gene is possibly TRBD1 (6 bases). The V end lost 4 bases, the J end lost 2 bases, and 14 bases lay between the germline ends. Germline values: CDR1 ENHRY, CDR2 SYGVKD. The CDR3 totals 15 residues. CDR3 nucleotides: TGTGCCATCAGTGCCAAACAGGGACCCAACTATGGCTACACCTTC. Translated: CAISAKQGPNYGYTF.

The chain couples TRBV27 to TRBJ2-1, with TRBD1 matching 7 bases. Trimming at V came to 5 bases and at J to 2 bases, leaving 6 bases not matched to a gene. The CDR3 is 15 amino acids. Germline V gene data show CDR1 as MNHEY and CDR2 as SMNVEV (reference sequence). Here the CDR3 DNA reads TGTGCCAGCAGTCCCGGGACAGCCCCCTACAATGAGCAGTTCTTC. It translates to CASSPGTAPYNEQFF.

V gene TRBV19 combines with J gene TRBJ2-7; TRBD1 matches 11 bases. The CDR3 has 14 residues. CDR1 LNHDA and CDR2 SQIVND come from the germline V gene (reference sequence). V trimming: 3 bases; J trimming: 5 bases; junction bases outside the gene matches: 3. The CDR3 DNA reads as TGTGCCAGTAGTATGGGGACAGGGGGTAACGAGCAGTACTTC. Its translation: CASSMGTGGNEQYF.

The chain carries TRBV19 and TRBJ1-5; D is unresolved. Trimming pared 4 bases from V and 7 bases from J, leaving 20 bases between. CDR3 size: 16 residues. CDR1 LNHDA and CDR2 SQIVND come from the germline V gene (reference sequence). CDR3 nucleotide sequence: TGTGCCAGTAGTACTCTGGAGTCAAACCGAGCCCAGCCCCAGCATTTT. Translated: CASSTLESNRAQPQHF.

The genes are TRBV2 and TRBJ2-6; D possibly corresponds to TRBD1 (6 bases). The CDR3 is 14 amino acids. The V gene's germline CDR1 is SNHLY and CDR2 FYNNEI. Trimming took off 10 bases at V and 2 bases at J, with 12 bases between the two ends. This CDR3 reads CANSGATGANVLTF. The CDR3 nucleotides read TGTGCCAATTCAGGGGCAACTGGGGCCAACGTCCTGACTTTC.

This rearrangement joins TRBV10-3 to TRBJ1-2; a possible D gene is TRBD1 (5 bases). The CDR3 extends over 12 amino acids. Germline CDR1 ENHRY, CDR2 SYGVKD. Trimming stripped 4 bases from V and 8 bases from J, with 11 bases between. CDR3 bases: TGTGCCATCAGTGCGGAACAGGCGGGCTACACCTTC. Protein product: CAISAEQAGYTF.

The V and J genes are TRBV5-6 and TRBJ1-2, with unresolved D. With 4 bases removed from V and 0 bases from J, the gap between germline ends came to 7 bases. CDR3 length: 13 residues. The germline CDR1 and CDR2 sequences are SGHDT and YYEEEE. The CDR3 nucleotides read TGTGCCAGCAGCCCCTTAGCTAACTATGGCTACACCTTC. This codes for CASSPLANYGYTF.

J is TRBJ1-2 and V is TRBV24-1, with 7 positions matching TRBD1. Germline CDR1 and CDR2: KGHDR and SFDVKD. V lost 1 base and J lost 4; bases outside the gene matches: 2. The CDR3 has 14 residues. CDR3 bases: TGTGCCACCAGTGATTTAGACAGGGCCTATGGCTACACCTTC. Translating gives CATSDLDRAYGYTF.

V usage is TRBV28 and J usage is TRBJ2-7; D may be TRBD2 (6 bases). Germline CDR1 and CDR2: MDHEN and SYDVKM. The CDR3 loop spans 19 amino acids. Deletions cut 3 bases from V and 2 bases from J, with 26 bases between. The CDR3 DNA follows: TGTGCCAGCAGTTTCCTCGGAAGAGTCGGGCTAGCGATTACCTACGAGCAGTACTTC. Amino acid sequence: CASSFLGRVGLAITYEQYF.

This clone was counted once. The chain recombines TRBV6-6 with TRBJ2-7, with 8 nucleotides matching TRBD2. Germline loops: CDR1 MNHNY, CDR2 SVGAGI (reference sequence). This CDR3 is built from 15 residues. The V gene end was trimmed by 6 bases and the J gene end by 0 bases; junction bases not matched to a gene: 7. CDR3 loop: CASRPRTSYSYEQYF. CDR3 DNA: TGTGCCAGCAGACCTAGGACTAGCTACTCCTACGAGCAGTACTTC.

The genes are TRBV5-4 and TRBJ1-2; 7 nucleotides align to TRBD1. Unmatched junction bases numbered 8, after V lost 5 bases and J lost 4 bases. Looked up from germline, CDR1 is SGHNT and CDR2 is YYREEE (reference sequence). The CDR3 runs 14 residues. The DNA for the CDR3 is TGTGCCAGCAGTTTACCAGGGGGGATCTATGGCTACACCTTC. It codes for CASSLPGGIYGYTF.

This chain connects TRBV2 to TRBJ2-7, with 12 nucleotides matching TRBD2. Germline V gene lookup returns CDR1 SNHLY and CDR2 FYNNEI. The CDR3 is 15 amino acids. The junction had 5 bases not matched to a gene; V was cut back by 4 bases and J by 4 bases. The CDR3: CASSVSSGRGYEQYF. The CDR3 coding sequence is TGTGCCAGCAGTGTTTCTAGCGGGAGGGGGTACGAGCAGTACTTC.

V is TRBV6-5 and J is TRBJ1-4; D is undetermined. CDR1 and CDR2 from the germline V gene are MNHEY and SVGAGI. V lost 2 bases to trimming and J lost 8 bases, with 12 bases between them. The CDR3 sequence is 14 residues long. CDR3 DNA sequence: TGTGCCAGCAGTTACGCGGGAACCGAGGAAAAACTGTTTTTT. It encodes CASSYAGTEEKLFF.

The chain has TRBV18 and TRBJ1-2, with 9 positions matching TRBD1. Germline-derived CDR1 and CDR2 are KGHSH and LQKENI. The CDR3 is made up of 15 amino acids. The J segment lost 1 base and the V segment lost 2 bases, leaving 2 bases of the junction unmatched. CDR3 sequence: CASSPGTGLNYGYTF. CDR3 coding DNA: TGTGCCAGCTCACCAGGGACAGGGCTTAACTATGGCTACACCTTC.

The rearrangement joins TRBV6-1 to TRBJ2-1; 10 nucleotides agree with TRBD2. The V and J ends lost 3 bases and 8 bases, in that order; junction bases with no gene match: 19. CDR3 length equals 19 residues. Germline CDR1 reads MNHNS; CDR2 reads SASEGT. CDR3 residues: CASSDPLRLAGEKWDEQFF. DNA for the CDR3: TGTGCCAGCAGTGATCCCCTTCGCCTAGCGGGGGAAAAATGGGATGAGCAGTTCTTC.

This clone has just one count. The chain has TRBV28 and TRBJ2-7; 10 nucleotides match TRBD1. The germline V gene has CDR1 MDHEN and CDR2 SYDVKM. The J segment lost 8 bases and the V segment lost 6 bases, leaving 10 bases of the junction unmatched. The length of the CDR3 is 14 residues. CDR3 DNA sequence: TGTGCCAGCAGCTCGACAGGGGGCGAATCTAAGCAGTACTTC. Its protein is CASSSTGGESKQYF.

This chain connects TRBV5-4 to TRBJ2-7; possibly TRBD2 for D (6 bases). Trimming left V 0 bases short and J 1 base short, with 17 bases between. Germline values: CDR1 SGHNT, CDR2 YYREEE (reference sequence). The CDR3 consists of 17 residues. In nucleotides, the CDR3 is TGTGCCAGCAGCTTGGGCGGACGCGGGGACCTTTCCTACGAGCAGTACTTC. Translating gives CASSLGGRGDLSYEQYF.

The genes are TRBV28 and TRBJ2-1; TRBD2 might be the D (5 bases). V lost 7 bases, J lost 4 bases, and 20 bases lay in between. Germline V gene sequence: CDR1 MDHEN, CDR2 SYDVKM. This CDR3 has 16 amino acids. The CDR3 DNA follows: TGTGCCAGCACTCTAGCTACGAGCGCGGCTTACAATGAGCAGTTCTTC. Protein product: CASTLATSAAYNEQFF. Using reference TRBV28 and TRBJ2-1 for the parts outside the CDR3, the full variable domain is DVKVTQSSRYLVKRTGEKVFLECVQDMDHENMFWYRQDPGLGLRLIYFSYDVKMKEKGDIPEGYSVSREKKERFSLILESASTNQTSMYLCASTLATSAAYNEQFFGPGTRLTVL.

The chain recombines TRBV20-1 with TRBJ2-7, with D uncertain. Trimming pared 3 bases from V and 4 bases from J, leaving 7 bases between. In germline, CDR1 is DFQATT, CDR2 SNEGSKA (reference sequence). CDR3 length: 11 amino acids. CDR3 DNA sequence: TGCAGTGCTAGTTCGAGGTACGAGCAGTACTTC. This encodes CSASSRYEQYF.

Concerning this clone: The same CDR3 can be traced to other DNA sequences in this sample. As DNA, the CDR3 is TGTGCCTGGAGCCGGGACAGTAATCAGCCCCAGCATTTT. Translated: CAWSRDSNQPQHF. This chain uses TRBV30 with TRBJ1-5; TRBD1 matches 7 bases. Germline V gene lookup returns CDR1 GTSNPN and CDR2 SVGIG (reference sequence). V shed 3 bases and J 4 bases; nucleotides not matched to a gene: 3. The CDR3 loop spans 13 amino acids.

The chain carries TRBV6-4 and TRBJ2-3, with TRBD2 matching over 11 bases. CDR1 MRHNA and CDR2 SNTAGT come from the germline V gene. V shed 4 bases and J 5 bases; nucleotides not matched to a gene: 14. The CDR3 is made up of 18 amino acids. The CDR3 loop is CASSATIFTSGSVDTQYF. The CDR3 nucleotides are TGTGCCAGCAGTGCGACCATATTCACTAGCGGGAGTGTAGATACGCAGTATTTT.